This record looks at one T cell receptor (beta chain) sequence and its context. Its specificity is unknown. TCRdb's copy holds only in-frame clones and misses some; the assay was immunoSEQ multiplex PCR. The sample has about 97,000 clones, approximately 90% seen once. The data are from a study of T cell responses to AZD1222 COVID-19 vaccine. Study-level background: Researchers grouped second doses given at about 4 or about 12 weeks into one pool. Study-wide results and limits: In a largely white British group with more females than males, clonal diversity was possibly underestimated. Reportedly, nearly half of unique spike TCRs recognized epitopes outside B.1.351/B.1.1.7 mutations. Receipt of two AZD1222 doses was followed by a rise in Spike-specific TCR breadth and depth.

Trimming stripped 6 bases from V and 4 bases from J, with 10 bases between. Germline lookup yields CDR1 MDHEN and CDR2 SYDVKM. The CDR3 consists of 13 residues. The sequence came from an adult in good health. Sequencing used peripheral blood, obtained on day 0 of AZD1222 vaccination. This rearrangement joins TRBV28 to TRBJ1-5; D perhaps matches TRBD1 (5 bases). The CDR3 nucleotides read TGTGCCAGCAGACGAGACAGAAATCAGCCCCAGCATTTT. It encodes CASRRDRNQPQHF.